These 25 T cell receptor beta chains originate from one sample sequenced in a study of beta chain features in type 1 diabetes. General study findings and limits: Type 1 diabetes patients had TCRB CDR3s that were shorter (moderately but significantly so) in all four CD4+ subsets.

No antigens are known for them. Sequencing targeted expressed TCRB transcripts, as all isolated RNA had been reverse transcribed. TCRdb keeps only in-frame clones here, not all; method: immunoSEQ multiplex PCR. In the table there are 300,000 to 350,000 clones, around 9.7% of which are singletons. Sequenced sample: central memory CD4+ T cells from blood. All receptors derive from a man aged 25 to 45 with type 1 diabetes.

The chain recombines TRBV7-2 with TRBJ2-1; TRBD1 agrees at 8 bases. V lost 6 bases, J lost 4 bases, and 11 bases stayed unmatched. Germline V CDR1 and CDR2: SGHTA, FQGNSA. This CDR3 spans 16 amino acids. The CDR3 protein is CASRDNRGVSYNEQFF. In nucleotides, the CDR3 is TGTGCCAGCAGAGATAACAGGGGGGTGTCGTACAATGAGCAGTTCTTC. Drawing the rest from reference TRBV7-2 and TRBJ2-1, the complete variable domain is GAGVSQSPSNKVTEKGKDVELRCDPISGHTALYWYRQSLGQGLEFLIYFQGNSAPDKSGLPSDRFSAERTGGSVSTLTIQRTQQEDSAVYLCASRDNRGVSYNEQFFGPGTRLTVL.

This clone has only a few counts. The chain couples TRBV9 to TRBJ2-3; no clear D gene. Between the trimmed V and J ends, which lost 6 bases and 2 bases, there was a span of 22 bases. The CDR3 sequence is 17 residues long. Per germline, CDR1 SGDLS and CDR2 YYNGEE. The CDR3 DNA follows: TGTGCCAGCACCCCCTCTTCTCGAGTGCCCCCCACAGATACGCAGTATTTT. It specifies CASTPSSRVPPTDTQYF.

The chain couples TRBV6-5 to TRBJ2-3; 7 bases map to TRBD2. Unmatched junction bases numbered 7, after V lost 5 bases and J lost 2 bases. From germline, CDR1 is MNHEY and CDR2 SVGAGI. This CDR3 spans 15 amino acids. CDR3 DNA sequence: TGTGCCAGCAGTCCCCGGGACTATTACACAGATACGCAGTATTTT. Protein: CASSPRDYYTDTQYF.

The chain employs TRBV29-1 and TRBJ1-4; 11 bases fit TRBD1. The length of the CDR3 is 17 residues. Per germline, CDR1 SQVTM and CDR2 ANQGSEA. Trimming at V came to 6 bases and at J to 2 bases, leaving 11 bases not matched to a gene. The CDR3 spells CSVTGTGGTGTNEKLFF. CDR3 sequence (DNA): TGCAGCGTGACCGGGACAGGGGGAACCGGCACTAATGAAAAACTGTTTTTT. Looking up the rest from reference TRBV29-1 and TRBJ1-4 gives the full variable domain: SAVISQKPSRDICQRGTSLTIQCQVDSQVTMMFWYRQQPGQSLTLIATANQGSEATYESGFVIDKFPISRPNLTFSTLTVSNMSPEDSSIYLCSVTGTGGTGTNEKLFFGSGTQLSVL.

V and J are TRBV5-1 and TRBJ2-7; 8 bases match TRBD1. Trimming cost V 4 bases and J 2 bases; bases outside gene matches: 8. The CDR3 contains 15 residues. Per the germline V gene, CDR1 is SGHRS and CDR2 is YFSETQ. The CDR3 is CASSGTGDFTYEQYF. CDR3 nucleotide sequence: TGCGCCAGCAGCGGGACAGGAGACTTTACCTACGAGCAGTACTTC.

This clone was recorded a few times. The chain combines TRBV29-1 with TRBJ1-2; D may be TRBD1 (5 bases). The CDR3 has 13 residues. Germline V gene lookup returns CDR1 SQVTM and CDR2 ANQGSEA. Trimming left V 4 bases short and J 3 bases short, with 12 bases between. The CDR3 region has the DNA TGCAGCGTTGCTGGGGCAGGCTACTATGGCTACACCTTC. Translation: CSVAGAGYYGYTF.

This clone has just a few counts. V usage is TRBV7-2 and J usage is TRBJ1-2; D unresolved. The CDR3 extends over 12 amino acids. V lost 6 bases and J lost 8, with 13 bases in between. CDR1 is SGHTA, CDR2 FQGNSA, per germline. CDR3 sequence: CASSRAVRGYTF. CDR3 DNA: TGTGCCAGCAGTCGGGCTGTAAGGGGCTACACCTTC.

This clone was seen only a few times. This chain connects TRBV2 to TRBJ1-1; possible D gene TRBD1, 6 bases. Trimming took 4 bases from V and 3 from J, leaving 15 bases between them. Germline-derived CDR1 and CDR2 are SNHLY and FYNNEI. There are 15 residues in the CDR3. CDR3 region: CASSGTGLVDTEAFF. In nucleotides, the CDR3 is TGTGCCAGCAGTGGAACAGGGTTAGTAGACACTGAAGCTTTCTTT.

This clone was seen only a few times. The chain links TRBV29-1 to TRBJ2-7; 8 nucleotides agree with TRBD1. Trimming took 4 bases from V and 5 from J; bases not matched to a gene: 4. CDR1 and CDR2 (germline): SQVTM, ANQGSEA. This CDR3 comprises 12 residues. CDR3 sequence (DNA): TGCAGCGTTGGGACAGGGAATGACGAGCAGTACTTC. Its translation: CSVGTGNDEQYF.

Only a few counts were recorded for this clone. CDR3 coding DNA: TGCGCCAGCAGCCAAGAATGGCGCAGGGACAGGGAGTATTTT. It is translated as CASSQEWRRDREYF. The chain recombines TRBV4-3 with TRBJ2-3; 9 bases are a match to TRBD1. The CDR3 is 14 amino acids. From germline, CDR1 is LGHNA and CDR2 YSLEER. Trimming at V came to 0 bases and at J to 13 bases, leaving 8 bases not matched to a gene.

The rearrangement joins TRBV15 to TRBJ1-6; 10 nucleotides align to TRBD1. V lost 1 base to trimming and J lost 9 bases; unmatched junction nucleotides: 6. There are 16 residues in the CDR3. Germline V CDR1 and CDR2: LNHNV, YYDKDF (reference sequence). The DNA for the CDR3 is TGTGCCACCAGCAGAGGGGACAGGGGCGTTAGTTCACCCCTCCACTTT. Its protein is CATSRGDRGVSSPLHF.

The DNA for the CDR3 is TGCGCCAGCAGCATCGAGACGGGATCCTCCTACGAGCAGTACTTC. Its protein product is CASSIETGSSYEQYF. The chain recombines TRBV4-3 with TRBJ2-5, with a tentative D call TRBD2 (5 bases). TRBJ2-7 matches the DNA end more closely, so the J call is doubtful. The germline V gene has CDR1 LGHNA and CDR2 YSLEER. The CDR3 extends over 15 amino acids.

This clone was counted only a few times. This sequence joins TRBV14 and TRBJ1-1; perhaps TRBD1 as D (6 bases). Germline loops: CDR1 SGHDN, CDR2 FVKESK. Trimming took 1 base from V and 7 from J, leaving 7 bases between them. The CDR3 length is 12 residues. The CDR3 is CASSQGDIEAFF. CDR3 nucleotide sequence: TGTGCCAGCAGCCAAGGGGACATTGAAGCTTTCTTT.

The V and J genes are TRBV5-1 and TRBJ2-3; 14 nucleotides agree with TRBD2. V lost 3 bases and J lost 3; bases outside the gene matches: 3. CDR1 is SGHRS, CDR2 YFSETQ, per germline. This CDR3 comprises 16 residues. The CDR3, as DNA: TGCGCCAGCAGCTGGGGGACTAGCGGGGGAACAGATACGCAGTATTTT. Translating it yields CASSWGTSGGTDTQYF.

The table lists this clone with many counts. The V call is TRBV15, the J call TRBJ1-3; TRBD1 aligns across 9 bases. The CDR3 extends over 15 amino acids. From germline, CDR1 is LNHNV and CDR2 YYDKDF (reference sequence). V shed 5 bases and J 2 bases; nucleotides not matched to a gene: 4. CDR3 sequence: CATSLRDRAGNTIYF. The CDR3 bases are TGTGCCACCAGCTTAAGGGACAGGGCTGGAAACACCATATATTTT. Together with reference TRBV15 and TRBJ1-3, the CDR3 gives the full variable domain: DAMVIQNPRYQVTQFGKPVTLSCSQTLNHNVMYWYQQKSSQAPKLLFHYYDKDFNNEADTPDNFQSRRPNTSFCFLDIRSPGLGDTAMYLCATSLRDRAGNTIYFGEGSWLTVV.

The rearrangement uses TRBV7-2 and TRBJ1-6; D is perhaps TRBD1 (5 bases). V gave up 1 base and J gave up 6 bases, with 10 bases separating them. The CDR3 contains 15 residues. Germline-derived CDR1 and CDR2 are SGHTA and FQGNSA. The CDR3 here is CASSLDGQGNSPLHF. CDR3 DNA sequence: TGTGCCAGCAGCTTAGATGGTCAGGGTAATTCACCCCTCCACTTT.

This clone was recorded a few times. The DNA for the CDR3 is TGTGCCAGCAGTGGCGACAGGGTTAAAGCTTTCTTT. Encoded protein: CASSGDRVKAFF. This rearrangement joins TRBV25-1 to TRBJ1-1; 7 bases align to TRBD1. V was pared by 4 bases and J by 9 bases, with 5 bases of the junction left unmatched. Germline values: CDR1 MGHDK, CDR2 SYGVNS. The CDR3 consists of 12 residues.

About this clone: Distinct nucleotide sequences in the sample also encode this CDR3. V gene TRBV6-5 combines with J gene TRBJ2-5, with 11 bases identical to TRBD2. V shed 5 bases and J 4 bases; nucleotides not matched to a gene: 3. The CDR3 is made up of 14 amino acids. Germline CDR1 MNHEY, CDR2 SVGAGI. CDR3 nucleotides: TGTGCCAGCAGTCCAGGACTAGCGGGAGAGACCCAGTACTTC. Its translation is CASSPGLAGETQYF.

This clone has more than one count but fewer than ten. V is TRBV9 and J is TRBJ1-2, with a tentative D call TRBD1 (5 bases). This CDR3 is built from 14 residues. Germline lookup yields CDR1 SGDLS and CDR2 YYNGEE. Trimming stripped 6 bases from V and 2 bases from J, with 14 bases between. CDR3 region: CASTPIGENYGYTF. CDR3 nucleotides: TGTGCCAGCACCCCGATAGGGGAGAACTATGGCTACACCTTC.

V is TRBV5-5 and J is TRBJ1-2, with 7 bases fitting TRBD1. After removal of 1 base from V and 2 bases from J, the junction contained 2 bases not matched to a gene. The CDR3 totals 14 residues. Germline lookup yields CDR1 SGHKS and CDR2 YYEKEE (reference sequence). The CDR3: CASSLKQGNYGYTF. CDR3 in DNA: TGTGCCAGCAGCTTGAAACAGGGGAACTATGGCTACACCTTC.

This clone occurred a few times. The rearrangement uses TRBV5-4 and TRBJ2-3; D could derive from TRBD1 or TRBD2 (5 bases each). Deletions cut 0 bases from V and 4 bases from J, with 15 bases between. The CDR3 is 16 amino acids. Per the germline V gene, CDR1 is SGHNT and CDR2 is YYREEE (reference sequence). The DNA of the CDR3 is TGTGCCAGCAGCTTGGAAGGGACCAAAGGCGCAGATACGCAGTATTTT. Its protein is CASSLEGTKGADTQYF. Drawing the rest from reference TRBV5-4 and TRBJ2-3, the complete variable domain is ETGVTQSPTHLIKTRGQQVTLRCSSQSGHNTVSWYQQALGQGPQFIFQYYREEENGRGNFPPRFSGLQFPNYSSELNVNALELDDSALYLCASSLEGTKGADTQYFGPGTRLTVL.

This clone was observed a handful of times. The chain combines TRBV9 with TRBJ2-6; D perhaps matches TRBD1 (5 bases). The CDR3 consists of 22 residues. V was shortened by 2 bases and J by 0 bases, with 27 bases between the two germline ends. CDR1 and CDR2 from the germline V gene are SGDLS and YYNGEE. DNA of the CDR3: TGTGCCAGCAGCGTCCCTTTGAATAGACAGACCCCTGCAGTCTCTGGGGCCAACGTCCTGACTTTC. Translated: CASSVPLNRQTPAVSGANVLTF.

The chain has TRBV10-2 and TRBJ2-7, with 8 bases matching TRBD1. Trimming took 0 bases from V and 0 from J; bases not matched to a gene: 4. The CDR3 totals 16 residues. CDR1 and CDR2 from the germline V gene are WSHSY and SAAADI. CDR3: CASSESAGTGSYEQYF. The CDR3 DNA reads TGCGCCAGCAGTGAGTCCGCCGGGACAGGCTCCTACGAGCAGTACTTC.

Only a few counts were recorded for this clone. CDR3: CASSFLGANTGELFF. CDR3 coding DNA: TGTGCCAGCAGTTTTCTGGGGGCGAACACCGGGGAGCTGTTTTTT. The chain is built from TRBV27 and TRBJ2-2; D is tentatively TRBD1 or TRBD2 (5 bases each). With 3 bases removed from V and 0 bases from J, the gap between germline ends came to 8 bases. The germline V gene encodes CDR1 MNHEY and CDR2 SMNVEV (reference sequence). This CDR3 has 15 residues.

The J gene is TRBJ2-3, the V gene TRBV7-2; maybe TRBD2 (6 bases). With 5 bases removed from V and 4 bases from J, the gap between germline ends came to 16 bases. The germline CDR1 and CDR2 sequences are SGHTA and FQGNSA. The length of the CDR3 is 15 residues. The CDR3 sequence is CASSPPGVRADTQYF. CDR3 DNA sequence: TGTGCCAGCAGCCCCCCGGGGGTTAGGGCAGATACGCAGTATTTT. The whole variable domain, filled in from reference TRBV7-2 and TRBJ2-3, reads GAGVSQSPSNKVTEKGKDVELRCDPISGHTALYWYRQSLGQGLEFLIYFQGNSAPDKSGLPSDRFSAERTGGSVSTLTIQRTQQEDSAVYLCASSPPGVRADTQYFGPGTRLTVL.